These 8 T cell receptor beta chains share one sample of origin, sequenced in a study of post-analysis software for immune sequencing data. Study-level points and caveats: Patients showed TRBV5-6, TRBV5-1 and TRBV20-1 among five TRBV segments more frequent than in controls.

TCR beta cDNA libraries had unique molecular identifiers. TCRdb redid the calling of the PCR reads with MiXCR, one entry per CDR3 protein. The sample lists hundreds of thousands of distinct CDR3 sequences; about 57% were seen once. The antigens for these receptors are not known. Material for sequencing was blood. These receptors originate from a girl aged 5 to 17 with multiple sclerosis.

V gene TRBV20-1 combines with J gene TRBJ2-7; D is perhaps TRBD2 (6 bases). The germline V gene has CDR1 DFQATT and CDR2 SNEGSKA (reference sequence). The CDR3 runs to 13 residues. Between the trimmed V and J ends, which lost 6 bases and 5 bases, there was a span of 17 bases. This CDR3 reads CSAEAGLSDEQYF. Here the CDR3 DNA reads TGCAGTGCAGAGGCGGGGCTGAGTGACGAGCAGTACTTC.

The genes are TRBV4-2 and TRBJ2-5; 10 positions agree with TRBD2. J lost 4 bases, V lost 0 bases, and 11 bases had no gene match. The CDR3 totals 18 residues. Per germline, CDR1 LGHNA and CDR2 YNFKEQ. DNA of the CDR3: TGTGCCAGCAGCCAAGAACGTTCACTAGCGGGAATTGGAGAGACCCAGTACTTC. Encoded protein: CASSQERSLAGIGETQYF.

The CDR3 region is CASSPGGGYRGEQFF. For the CDR3, the DNA is TGTGCCAGCAGTCCCGGAGGGGGGTACCGAGGTGAGCAGTTCTTC. The rearrangement links TRBV12-3 or TRBV12-4 to TRBJ2-1, with D perhaps TRBD1 or TRBD2 (6 bases each). V lost 5 bases and J lost 9, with 20 bases in between. The CDR3 is 15 residues long.

The V call is TRBV29-1, the J call TRBJ2-5; 7 bases align to TRBD1. V trimming: 7 bases; J trimming: 4 bases; junction bases outside the gene matches: 6. CDR1 and CDR2 (germline): SQVTM, ANQGSEA. CDR3 length equals 12 residues. The CDR3 region has the DNA TGCAGCGGAACAGGGGTAGCAGAGACCCAGTACTTC. Translation gives CSGTGVAETQYF.

This chain connects TRBV5-1 to TRBJ2-1; D is unresolved. Per the germline V gene, CDR1 is SGHRS and CDR2 is YFSETQ. Trimming stripped 0 bases from V and 6 bases from J, with 16 bases between. The CDR3 is 16 amino acids. The chain's CDR3 is CASSLAGHPVGNEQFF. The CDR3 coding sequence is TGCGCCAGCAGCTTGGCCGGCCACCCAGTTGGCAATGAGCAGTTCTTC.

The chain carries TRBV4-1 and TRBJ1-2; 7 positions agree with TRBD1. Losses at the gene ends were 1 base for V and 6 bases for J; bases not matched to a gene: 8. Germline-derived CDR1 and CDR2 are MGHRA and YSYEKL. CDR3 length: 15 residues. The CDR3 region is CASSQVQGSSNGYTF. CDR3 DNA: TGCGCCAGCAGCCAAGTACAGGGGAGCTCGAATGGCTACACCTTC.

The chain employs TRBV7-9 and TRBJ2-7; weak D call: TRBD2 (6 bases). Germline CDR1 is SEHNR and CDR2 is FQNEAQ (reference sequence). Trimming stripped 5 bases from V and 4 bases from J, with 18 bases between. This CDR3 has 15 residues. The CDR3 loop reads CASSPGGRTSYEQYF. The CDR3 DNA reads TGTGCCAGCAGCCCTGGAGGGAGGACCTCGTACGAGCAGTACTTC.

The chain couples TRBV7-9 to TRBJ2-5; perhaps TRBD2 as D (5 bases). Germline CDR1 SEHNR, CDR2 FQNEAQ (reference sequence). The CDR3 has 14 amino acids. Trimming took 4 bases from V and 5 from J, leaving 14 bases between them. The CDR3 protein is CASSSGTEGETQYF. Written as DNA, the CDR3 is TGTGCCAGCAGCTCCGGTACCGAGGGCGAGACCCAGTACTTC.